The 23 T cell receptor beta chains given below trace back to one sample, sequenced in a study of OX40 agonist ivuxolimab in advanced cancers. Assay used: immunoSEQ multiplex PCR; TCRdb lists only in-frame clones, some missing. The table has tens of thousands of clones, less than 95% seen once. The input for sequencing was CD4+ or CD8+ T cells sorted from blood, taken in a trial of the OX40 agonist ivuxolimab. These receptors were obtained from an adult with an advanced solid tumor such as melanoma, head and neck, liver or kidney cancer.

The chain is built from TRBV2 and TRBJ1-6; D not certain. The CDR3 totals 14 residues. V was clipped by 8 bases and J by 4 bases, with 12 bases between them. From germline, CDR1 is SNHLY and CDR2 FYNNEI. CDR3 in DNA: TGTGCCAGCCAAGAAGCAATTTATAATTCACCCCTCCACTTT. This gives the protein CASQEAIYNSPLHF.

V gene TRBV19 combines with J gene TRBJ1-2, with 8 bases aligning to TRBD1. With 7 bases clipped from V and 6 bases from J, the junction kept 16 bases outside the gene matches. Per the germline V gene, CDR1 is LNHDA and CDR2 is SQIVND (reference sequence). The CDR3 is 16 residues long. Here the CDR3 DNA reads TGTGCCAGTACCATCGCGGGCGAAAACAGGGGGAATGGCTACACCTTC. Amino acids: CASTIAGENRGNGYTF.

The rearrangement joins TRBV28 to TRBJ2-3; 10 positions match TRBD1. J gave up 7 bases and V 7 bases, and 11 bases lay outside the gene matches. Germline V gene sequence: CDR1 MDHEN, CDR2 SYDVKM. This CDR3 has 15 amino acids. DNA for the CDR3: TGTGCCAGCACCCCCTCGGGACAGGGGCTGTATACGCAGTATTTT. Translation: CASTPSGQGLYTQYF.

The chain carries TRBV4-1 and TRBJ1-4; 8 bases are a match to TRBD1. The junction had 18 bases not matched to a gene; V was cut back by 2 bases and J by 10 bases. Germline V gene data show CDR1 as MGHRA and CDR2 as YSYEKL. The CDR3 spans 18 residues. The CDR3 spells CASSQPPLNRQGIAKLFF. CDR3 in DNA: TGCGCCAGCAGCCAACCCCCATTGAACAGACAGGGGATCGCAAAACTGTTTTTT.

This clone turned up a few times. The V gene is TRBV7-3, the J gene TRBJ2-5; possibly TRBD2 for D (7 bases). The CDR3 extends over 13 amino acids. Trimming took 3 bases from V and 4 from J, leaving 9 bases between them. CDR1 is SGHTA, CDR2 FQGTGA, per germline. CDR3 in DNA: TGTGCCAGCAGCTTGGGAGGGGGAGAGACCCAGTACTTC. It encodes CASSLGGGETQYF. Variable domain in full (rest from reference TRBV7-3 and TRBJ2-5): GAGVSQTPSNKVTEKGKYVELRCDPISGHTALYWYRQSLGQGPEFLIYFQGTGAADDSGLPNDRFFAVRPEGSVSTLKIQRTERGDSAVYLCASSLGGGETQYFGPGTRLLVL.

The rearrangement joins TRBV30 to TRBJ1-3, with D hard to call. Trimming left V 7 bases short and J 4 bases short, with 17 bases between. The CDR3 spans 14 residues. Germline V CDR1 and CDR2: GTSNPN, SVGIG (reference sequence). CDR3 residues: CALEPPEAGNTIYF. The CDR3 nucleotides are TGTGCCTTGGAACCACCTGAGGCGGGAAACACCATATATTTT. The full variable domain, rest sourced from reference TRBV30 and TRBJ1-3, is SQTIHQWPATLVQPVGSPLSLECTVEGTSNPNLYWYRQAAGRGLQLLFYSVGIGQISSEVPQNLSASRPQDRQFILSSKKLLLSDSGFYLCALEPPEAGNTIYFGEGSWLTVV.

The CDR3 spells CASSTTGGGNYGYTF. The CDR3 DNA is TGTGCCAGCAGTACGACAGGGGGCGGAAACTATGGCTACACCTTC. The chain employs TRBV28 and TRBJ1-2, with 10 bases identical to TRBD1. CDR3 length: 15 amino acids. CDR1 and CDR2 from the germline V gene are MDHEN and SYDVKM. V lost 5 bases to trimming and J lost 2 bases; unmatched junction nucleotides: 5.

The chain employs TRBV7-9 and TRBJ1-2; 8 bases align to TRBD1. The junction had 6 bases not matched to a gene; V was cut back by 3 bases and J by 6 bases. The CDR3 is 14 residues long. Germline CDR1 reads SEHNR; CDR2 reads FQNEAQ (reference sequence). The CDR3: CASSFTQGGNGYTF. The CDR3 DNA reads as TGTGCCAGCAGCTTCACACAGGGGGGGAATGGCTACACCTTC.

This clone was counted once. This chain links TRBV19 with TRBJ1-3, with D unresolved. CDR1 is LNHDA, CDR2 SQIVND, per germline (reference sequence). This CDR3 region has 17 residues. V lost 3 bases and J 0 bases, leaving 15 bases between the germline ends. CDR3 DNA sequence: TGTGCCAGTAGTATTCCGGGCAGTCCTGCCTCTGGAAACACCATATATTTT. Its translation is CASSIPGSPASGNTIYF.

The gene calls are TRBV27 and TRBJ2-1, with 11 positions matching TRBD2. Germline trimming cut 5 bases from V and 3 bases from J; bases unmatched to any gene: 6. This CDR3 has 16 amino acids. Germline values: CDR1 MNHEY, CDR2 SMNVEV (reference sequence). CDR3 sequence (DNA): TGTGCCAGCAGTGGATCTAGCGGGGGGAGCTACAATGAGCAGTTCTTC. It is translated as CASSGSSGGSYNEQFF.

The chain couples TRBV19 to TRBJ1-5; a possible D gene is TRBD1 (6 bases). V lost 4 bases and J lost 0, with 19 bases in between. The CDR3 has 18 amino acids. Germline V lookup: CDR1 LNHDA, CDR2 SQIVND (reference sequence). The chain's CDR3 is CASSSPRTADYSNQPQHF. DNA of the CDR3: TGTGCCAGTAGTAGCCCAAGGACAGCCGACTATAGCAATCAGCCCCAGCATTTT.

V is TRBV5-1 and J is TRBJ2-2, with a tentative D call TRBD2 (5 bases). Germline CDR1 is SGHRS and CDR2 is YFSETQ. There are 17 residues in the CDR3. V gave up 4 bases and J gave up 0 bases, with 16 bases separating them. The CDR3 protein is CASSPYPGSANTGELFF. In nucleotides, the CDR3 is TGCGCCAGCAGCCCCTACCCGGGGAGCGCGAACACCGGGGAGCTGTTTTTT.

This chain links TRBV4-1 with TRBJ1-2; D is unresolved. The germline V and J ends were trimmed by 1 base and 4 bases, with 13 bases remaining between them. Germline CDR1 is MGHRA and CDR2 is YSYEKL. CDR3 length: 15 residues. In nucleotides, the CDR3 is TGCGCCAGCAGCCAAGGGGCACAAGTCTCCTATGGCTACACCTTC. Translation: CASSQGAQVSYGYTF.

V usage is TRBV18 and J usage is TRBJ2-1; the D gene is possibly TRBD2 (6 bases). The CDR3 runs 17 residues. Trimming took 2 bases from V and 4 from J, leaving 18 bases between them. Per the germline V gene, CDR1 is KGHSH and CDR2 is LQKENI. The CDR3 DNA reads TGTGCCAGCTCACCAATGGAGGCAGGTGCGGGGTACAATGAGCAGTTCTTC. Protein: CASSPMEAGAGYNEQFF. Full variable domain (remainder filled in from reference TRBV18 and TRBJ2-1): NAGVMQNPRHLVRRRGQEARLRCSPMKGHSHVYWYRQLPEEGLKFMVYLQKENIIDESGMPKERFSAEFPKEGPSILRIQQVVRGDSAAYFCASSPMEAGAGYNEQFFGPGTRLTVL.

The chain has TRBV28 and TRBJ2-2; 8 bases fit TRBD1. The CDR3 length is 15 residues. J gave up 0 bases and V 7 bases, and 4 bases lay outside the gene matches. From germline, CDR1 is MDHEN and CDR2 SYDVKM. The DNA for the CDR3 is TGTGCCAGCAAACCAGGGGGCTCGAACACCGGGGAGCTGTTTTTT. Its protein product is CASKPGGSNTGELFF.

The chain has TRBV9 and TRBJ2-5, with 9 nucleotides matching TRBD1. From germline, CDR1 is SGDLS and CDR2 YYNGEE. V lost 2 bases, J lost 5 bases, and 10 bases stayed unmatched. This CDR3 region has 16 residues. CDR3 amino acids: CASSVGSGQGSETQYF. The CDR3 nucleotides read TGTGCCAGCAGCGTTGGTTCGGGACAGGGTTCGGAGACCCAGTACTTC.

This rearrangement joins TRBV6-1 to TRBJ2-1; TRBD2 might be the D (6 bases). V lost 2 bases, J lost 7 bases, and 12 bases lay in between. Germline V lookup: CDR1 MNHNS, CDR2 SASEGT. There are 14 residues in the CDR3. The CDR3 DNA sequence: TGTGCCAGCAGTGAAAGGTGGACTATGAATGAGCAGTTCTTC. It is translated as CASSERWTMNEQFF.

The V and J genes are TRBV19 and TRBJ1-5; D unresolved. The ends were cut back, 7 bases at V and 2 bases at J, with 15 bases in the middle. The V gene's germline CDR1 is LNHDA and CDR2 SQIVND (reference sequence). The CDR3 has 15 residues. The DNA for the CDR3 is TGTGCCAGTAATCTCGCCAGGCATGGCAATCAGCCCCAGCATTTT. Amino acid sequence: CASNLARHGNQPQHF.

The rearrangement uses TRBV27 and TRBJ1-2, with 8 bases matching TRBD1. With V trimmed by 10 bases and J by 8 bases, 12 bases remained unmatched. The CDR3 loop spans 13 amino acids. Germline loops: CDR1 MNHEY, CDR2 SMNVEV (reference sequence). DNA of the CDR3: TGTGCCACTACAGGACAGGGTGCGGGCGGCTACACCTTC. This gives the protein CATTGQGAGGYTF.

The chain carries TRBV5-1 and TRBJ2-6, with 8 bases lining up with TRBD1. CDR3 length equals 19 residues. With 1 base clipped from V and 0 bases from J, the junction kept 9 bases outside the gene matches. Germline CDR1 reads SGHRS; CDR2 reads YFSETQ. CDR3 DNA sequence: TGCGCCAGCAGCTTGTGGCAGGGGGCCATATTCTCTGGGGCCAACGTCCTGACTTTC. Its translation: CASSLWQGAIFSGANVLTF.

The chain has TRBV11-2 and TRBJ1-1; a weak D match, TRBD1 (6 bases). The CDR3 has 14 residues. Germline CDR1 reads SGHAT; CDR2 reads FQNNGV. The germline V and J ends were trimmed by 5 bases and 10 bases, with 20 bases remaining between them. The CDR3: CASSPQRAGVAAFF. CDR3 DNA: TGTGCCAGCAGCCCACAACGGGCAGGGGTCGCAGCTTTCTTT.

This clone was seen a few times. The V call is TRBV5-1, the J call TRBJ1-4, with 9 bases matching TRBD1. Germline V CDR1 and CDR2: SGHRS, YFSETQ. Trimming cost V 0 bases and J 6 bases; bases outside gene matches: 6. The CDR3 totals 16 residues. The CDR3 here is CASSLVFGTGYEKLFF. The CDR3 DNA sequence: TGCGCCAGCAGCTTGGTGTTTGGGACAGGGTATGAAAAACTGTTTTTT. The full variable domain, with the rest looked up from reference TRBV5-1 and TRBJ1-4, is KAGVTQTPRYLIKTRGQQVTLSCSPISGHRSVSWYQQTPGQGLQFLFEYFSETQRNKGNFPGRFSGRQFSNSRSEMNVSTLELGDSALYLCASSLVFGTGYEKLFFGSGTQLSVL.

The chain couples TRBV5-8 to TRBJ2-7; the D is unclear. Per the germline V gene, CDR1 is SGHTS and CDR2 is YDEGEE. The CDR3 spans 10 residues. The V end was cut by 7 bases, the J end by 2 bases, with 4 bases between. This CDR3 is CASGPYEQYV. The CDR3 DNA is TGTGCCAGCGGACCCTACGAGCAGTACGTC.